The TCR beta chain described here comes from a study of T-cell memory formation after mild COVID-19. Overall study results and limits: Second-wave clones peaking on day 37 lacked confirmed SARS-CoV-2 specificity. Clones which contracted sat mainly in CM and EM if CD4+, and in EMRA if CD8+. From day 15 to 85, contracting clones were balanced between CD4 and CD8, whereas later expanders leaned toward CD4+.

This clonotype was seen only a few times. Its target is unknown. TCRdb reprocessed the 5' RACE reads with MiXCR, giving one entry per CDR3 protein. In the table there are around 80,000 distinct CDR3 sequences, approximately 15% of which are singletons. The sequence came from an adult woman who had mild COVID-19 (a few samples of this study predate the infection). Cell type and time point are not known. The sequenced material came from PBMCs or a T cell subset sorted from them (not recorded which).

The CDR3 bases are TGTGCCAGCAGCTCGCCGGCCCCCAATGAGCAGTTCTTC. Translation gives CASSSPAPNEQFF. The rearrangement links TRBV7-9 to TRBJ2-1; D gene uncertain. CDR1 is SEHNR and CDR2 is FQNEAQ in the germline V gene (reference sequence). CDR3 length equals 13 residues. V lost 4 bases and J 6 bases, leaving 10 bases between the germline ends.